This T cell receptor beta chain appears in the sequencing data of a study of Tregs in tolerant kidney transplant recipients. Clones were sequenced by immunoSEQ multiplex PCR, and TCRdb holds only the in-frame ones, with some missing. Its table records 30,000 to 35,000 clones. Germline CDR1 reads DFQATT; CDR2 reads SNEGSKA (reference sequence). This CDR3 region has 15 residues. The ends were cut back, 3 bases at V and 3 bases at J, with 15 bases in the middle. General study findings and limits: Changing PCR primers prevented nucleotide comparison between some patients' samples. Tolerant patients' donor-specific Tregs expanded beyond overall Tregs, suggesting antigen-driven growth. Biological reproducibility was not directly addressed, but technical replication error appeared minimal.

Remarks on this clone: Its specificity is unknown. The sequence runs out 3 residues before the end of the CDR3; the remainder is reconstructed from the germline J gene.

The material was CD8+ T cells from blood, obtained before the transplant. The clonotype was recovered from a human donor who received a combined kidney and bone marrow transplant. The V call is TRBV20-1, the J call TRBJ2-4; the D gene is possibly TRBD1 (6 bases). The CDR3 protein is CSARPRGSVKNIQYF. The sequenced CDR3 bases are TGCAGTGCTAGGCCCAGGGGATCGGTCAAAAACATT.